The present T cell receptor beta chain was sequenced within a study of cytomegalovirus exposure and HLA in healthy donors. Whole-study findings and limits: Per a prior analysis, the majority of TCR beta V segments were productive roughly 87% or roughly 30% of the time. The listing of 150 to 200 TCR beta chains classed them as cytomegalovirus-associated. Using the classifier, cytomegalovirus status was reportedly diagnosed with high specificity and sensitivity.

The PCR had 60 Vbeta and 13 Jbeta primers. Measured with immunoSEQ multiplex PCR; TCRdb has only the in-frame clones, and not every one. The sample features more than 200,000 clones, with around 0.95% in its top ten. The CDR3 length is 14 residues. CDR1 and CDR2 from the germline V gene are LNHDA and SQIVND (reference sequence). Losses at the gene ends were 4 bases for V and 4 bases for J; bases not matched to a gene: 2. Unrecorded immune exposures were likely, despite nominal health at sampling. Concerning this clone: Antigen: not known.

The V call is TRBV19, the J call TRBJ1-4, with 8 positions matching TRBD1. Sequencing was done on a sample of PBMCs. This TCR came from a woman in her twenties or thirties in good health and CMV-seropositive. CDR3 in DNA: TGTGCCAGTAGTAGGACAGGGAATAATGAAAAACTGTTTTTT. Amino acid sequence: CASSRTGNNEKLFF. The entire variable domain, with the rest obtained from reference TRBV19 and TRBJ1-4, is as follows: DGGITQSPKYLFRKEGQNVTLSCEQNLNHDAMYWYRQDPGQGLRLIYYSQIVNDFQKGDIAEGYSVSREKKESFPLTVTSAQKNPTAFYLCASSRTGNNEKLFFGSGTQLSVL.